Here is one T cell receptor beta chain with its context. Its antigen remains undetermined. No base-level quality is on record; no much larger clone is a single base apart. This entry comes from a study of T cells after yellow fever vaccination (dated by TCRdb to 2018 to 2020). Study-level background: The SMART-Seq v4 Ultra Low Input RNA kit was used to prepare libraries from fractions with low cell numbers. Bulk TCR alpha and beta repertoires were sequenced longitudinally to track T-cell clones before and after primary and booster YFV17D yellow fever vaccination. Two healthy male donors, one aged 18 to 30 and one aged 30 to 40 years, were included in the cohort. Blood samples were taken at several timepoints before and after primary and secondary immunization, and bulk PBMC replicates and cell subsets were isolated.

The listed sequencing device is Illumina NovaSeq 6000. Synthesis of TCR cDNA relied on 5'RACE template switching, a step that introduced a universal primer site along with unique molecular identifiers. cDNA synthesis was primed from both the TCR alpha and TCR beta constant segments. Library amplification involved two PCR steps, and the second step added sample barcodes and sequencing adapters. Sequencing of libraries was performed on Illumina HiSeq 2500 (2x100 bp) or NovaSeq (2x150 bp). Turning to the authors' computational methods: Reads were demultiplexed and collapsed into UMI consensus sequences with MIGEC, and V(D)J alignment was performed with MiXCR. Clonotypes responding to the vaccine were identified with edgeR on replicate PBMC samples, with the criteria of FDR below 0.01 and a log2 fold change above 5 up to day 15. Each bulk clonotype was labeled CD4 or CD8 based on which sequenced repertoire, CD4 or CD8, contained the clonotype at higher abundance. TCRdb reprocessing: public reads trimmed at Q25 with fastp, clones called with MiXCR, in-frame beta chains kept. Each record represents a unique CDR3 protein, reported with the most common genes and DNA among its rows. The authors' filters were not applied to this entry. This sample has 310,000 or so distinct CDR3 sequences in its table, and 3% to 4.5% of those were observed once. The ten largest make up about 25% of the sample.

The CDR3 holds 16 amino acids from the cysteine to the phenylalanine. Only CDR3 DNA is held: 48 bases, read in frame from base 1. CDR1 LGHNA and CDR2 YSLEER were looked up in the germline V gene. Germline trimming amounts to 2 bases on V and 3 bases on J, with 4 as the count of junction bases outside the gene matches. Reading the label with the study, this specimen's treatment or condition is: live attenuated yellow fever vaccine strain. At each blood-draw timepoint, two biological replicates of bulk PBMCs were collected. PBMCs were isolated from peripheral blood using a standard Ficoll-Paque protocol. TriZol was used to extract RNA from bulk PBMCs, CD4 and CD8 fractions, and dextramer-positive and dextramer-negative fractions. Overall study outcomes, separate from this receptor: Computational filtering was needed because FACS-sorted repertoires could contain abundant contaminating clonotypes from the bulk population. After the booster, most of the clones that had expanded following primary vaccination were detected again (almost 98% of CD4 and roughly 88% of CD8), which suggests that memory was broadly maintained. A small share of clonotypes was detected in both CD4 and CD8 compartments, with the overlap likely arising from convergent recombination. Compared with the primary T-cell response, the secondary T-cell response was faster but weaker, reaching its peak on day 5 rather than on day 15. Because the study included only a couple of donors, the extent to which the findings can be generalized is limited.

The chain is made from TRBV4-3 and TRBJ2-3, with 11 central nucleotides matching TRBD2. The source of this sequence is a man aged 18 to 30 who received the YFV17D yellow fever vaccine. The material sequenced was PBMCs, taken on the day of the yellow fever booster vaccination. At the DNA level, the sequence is TGCGCCAGCAGCCAATTTAGCGGGGGGGCTACAGATACGCAGTATTTT. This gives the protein CASSQFSGGATDTQYF.